This T cell receptor beta chain appears in the sequencing data of a study of blood T cell repertoires in COVID-19. The CDR3 has 15 residues. V lost 3 bases and J lost 5; bases outside the gene matches: 5. CDR1 and CDR2 (germline): MRHNA, SNTAGT. This clone came up a few times. The repertoire was sequenced with immunoSEQ multiplex PCR; TCRdb's copy has only in-frame clones and lacks some. The sample includes some 330,000 clones, 80% to 90% of them seen just once. Input material: PBMCs or T cells enriched from blood (not recorded which). The J gene is TRBJ2-7, the V gene TRBV6-4, with 12 nucleotides matching TRBD1. This TCR was recovered from a man aged 40-50 years in a cohort exposed to, infected with or recovered from COVID-19 (not recorded which). CDR3 region: CASSEEGTGGHEQYF. DNA of the CDR3: TGTGCCAGCAGTGAAGAGGGGACAGGGGGCCACGAGCAGTACTTC.